This T cell receptor beta chain was obtained from a study of CD8 T cells in ankylosing spondylitis. Whole-study results and caveats: Significantly higher representation of disease-linked clones was reported for matched ankylosing spondylitis synovial fluid. A TCR beta motif made of fewer than ten highly homologous variants seemed typical of ankylosing spondylitis blood.

TCRdb re-called the 5' RACE reads through MiXCR, storing one row per CDR3 protein. The repertoire holds 35,000 to 50,000 distinct CDR3 sequences, with around 3.8% as singletons. In this sample, this clonotype turned up many times. Its target is not known. This CDR3 contains 14 residues. V lost 1 base, J lost 8 bases, and 4 bases stayed unmatched. Per germline, CDR1 SGDLS and CDR2 YYNGEE. The receptor's source is a female donor with ankylosing spondylitis or in good health (not recorded which). Sequenced material: blood, either unsorted or a sorted T cell fraction (not recorded which). The chain recombines TRBV9 with TRBJ1-4; 8 nucleotides match TRBD1. The CDR3 DNA reads TGTGCCAGCAGCGTAACAGGGGACAGGGAAAAACTGTTTTTT. Translated, it gives CASSVTGDREKLFF.